This T cell receptor beta chain stems from a study of cytomegalovirus exposure and HLA in healthy donors. Study in general: A prior study identified 120 million or so unique TCR beta sequences from around 180 million T cells.

In regard to this clone: Its antigen is not identified.

V was pared by 8 bases and J by 5 bases, with 9 bases of the junction left unmatched. This CDR3 has 13 amino acids. Germline values: CDR1 SEHNR, CDR2 FQNEAQ (reference sequence). Overall study findings and caveats: An analysis that came later showed most CMV-associated TCR beta chains appearing HLA-restricted.

A multiplex PCR was run with 60 Vbeta primers and 13 Jbeta primers. Authors' data handling: Later reanalysis found approximately 76 million unique TCR beta chains, around 11 million of them shared. Data came from immunoSEQ multiplex PCR; TCRdb stores just in-frame clones and leaves some out. The D gene and trimming were derived from the DNA, and the V and J assignments and clone size from that table. The repertoire consists of roughly 100,000 clones, with around 75% occurring once and the leading ten covering roughly 1.2%. This TCR came from a man aged 40-50 years in good health and CMV-seronegative. The sequenced material came from PBMCs. J is TRBJ2-7 and V is TRBV7-9; the match to TRBD1 covers 7 bases. CDR3 in amino acids: CASGHRGINEQYF. CDR3 nucleotides: TGTGCCAGCGGACACAGGGGTATTAACGAGCAGTACTTC. Full variable domain (remainder filled in from reference TRBV7-9 and TRBJ2-7): DTGVSQNPRHKITKRGQNVTFRCDPISEHNRLYWYRQTLGQGPEFLTYFQNEAQLEKSRLLSDRFSAERPKGSFSTLEIQRTEQGDSAMYLCASGHRGINEQYFGPGTRLTVT.